This T cell receptor (beta chain) is from a study of blood T cells in healthy people across ages. About this clonotype itself: Antigen unknown.

The use of a sample-barcoded 5' primer and a J-beta primer mix characterized a second PCR of about 7 to 12 cycles. TCRdb redid the calling of the 5' RACE reads with MiXCR, one entry per CDR3 protein. The table has fewer than 900,000 distinct CDR3 sequences, around 40% seen once. Regarding the study as a whole: Percentage of naive T cells showed a strong correlation with TCR beta diversity. Versus aged donors, long-lived donors had higher diversity and more naive CD4+ cells.

Extracted total RNA amounted to at least 5.5 micrograms for each sample. Looked up from germline, CDR1 is LGHNA and CDR2 is YSLEER. This CDR3 comprises 15 residues. V lost 0 bases, J lost 5 bases, and 5 bases stayed unmatched. This sequence originates from an older woman in good health. What was sequenced was blood. This rearrangement joins TRBV4-3 to TRBJ1-2; 8 nucleotides line up with TRBD1. CDR3 DNA: TGCGCCAGCAGCCAAGACGGACAGGGCTTTTATGGCTACACCTTC. This gives the protein CASSQDGQGFYGYTF.